This TCR beta chain was sequenced in a study of regulatory T cells in long-lasting Graves disease. Trimming left V 3 bases short and J 3 bases short, with 15 bases between. CDR1 and CDR2 (germline): SGHDT, YYEEEE. The CDR3 loop spans 15 amino acids. TCR beta libraries were built with iRepertoire HTBI primers and Arm-PCR of CDR3 regions. TCRdb ran MiXCR on the multiplex PCR reads and lists one entry per CDR3 protein. The sample includes fewer than 550,000 distinct CDR3 sequences, about 15% of them seen just once. The sample's time point: newly diagnosed GD, antithyroid drugs for less than 3 months. With RNA extracted from PBMCs as input, the TCR library was made. The same specimen was also included in a second study, on T cells in Graves' hyperthyroidism and ophthalmopathy.

The sample in question was peripheral blood mononuclear cells (PBMCs), obtained at new diagnosis, from a patient treated with antithyroid drugs. The TCR comes from a woman aged 35 to 59 with Graves disease. This sequence joins TRBV5-6 and TRBJ1-2; D might be TRBD1 (5 bases). CDR3 nucleotides: TGTGCCAGCAGCTGGGCGGGCAGGGAGGACTATGGCTACACCTTC. It is translated as CASSWAGREDYGYTF.